This T cell receptor (beta chain) was identified in a study of memory CD4+ T cells and cytomegalovirus serostatus. Whole-study results and caveats: Each of 60 to 80 CMV-associated TCRbeta sequences occurred in one to five individuals. A US-trained random forest predicted CMV serostatus with median AUC about 0.92.

Sequencing was performed with immunoSEQ multiplex PCR; in TCRdb, only in-frame clones are kept and a portion is missing. The data hold 48,000 or so clones, with around 80% observed a single time. Details on this clone: Antigen unknown.

Single viable CD3+CD4+CD8-CD45RO+ cells were sorted as the memory CD4+ T cells. Total CD4+ T cells were enriched by CD4 positive selection. V was shortened by 5 bases and J by 3 bases, with 10 bases between the two germline ends. Germline V gene sequence: CDR1 SEHNR, CDR2 FQNEAQ (reference sequence). The CDR3 loop spans 13 amino acids. Specimen: memory CD4+ T cells from blood. The chain recombines TRBV7-9 with TRBJ2-5, with D tentatively TRBD1 (6 bases). This clonotype was obtained from an adult in good health and CMV-seronegative. CDR3 in DNA: TGTGCCAGCAGCCGGACAGTAAAAGAGACCCAGTACTTC. Protein: CASSRTVKETQYF. The full variable domain, completed using reference TRBV7-9 and TRBJ2-5, is DTGVSQNPRHKITKRGQNVTFRCDPISEHNRLYWYRQTLGQGPEFLTYFQNEAQLEKSRLLSDRFSAERPKGSFSTLEIQRTEQGDSAMYLCASSRTVKETQYFGPGTRLLVL.